The 14 T cell receptor beta chains listed next were all sequenced from one sample in a study of OX40 agonist ivuxolimab in advanced cancers. Assay: immunoSEQ multiplex PCR; the TCRdb copy retains only in-frame clones and omits some. Found here are about 62,000 clones, more than 90% of them singletons; the top ten hold 0.62%. The material sequenced was CD4+ or CD8+ T cells sorted from blood, taken in a trial of the OX40 agonist ivuxolimab. The source is an adult with an advanced solid tumor such as melanoma, head and neck, liver or kidney cancer.

The gene calls are TRBV6-5 and TRBJ1-2, with a possible D match to TRBD1 (6 bases). Trimming took 8 bases from V and 4 from J, leaving 17 bases between them. The CDR3 runs 14 residues. Germline lookup yields CDR1 MNHEY and CDR2 SVGAGI. The CDR3 sequence is CASSPDRDIYGYTF. The DNA for the CDR3 is TGTGCCAGCTCCCCGGACCGGGACATCTATGGCTACACCTTC.

The rearrangement joins TRBV5-4 to TRBJ2-5; D perhaps matches TRBD1 (6 bases). The CDR3 loop spans 14 amino acids. CDR1 and CDR2 (germline): SGHNT, YYREEE (reference sequence). V was clipped by 4 bases and J by 0 bases, with 10 bases between them. As DNA, the CDR3 is TGTGCCAGCAGCCCGGGACACTACCAAGAGACCCAGTACTTC. As protein: CASSPGHYQETQYF.

The V and J genes are TRBV30 and TRBJ1-2; no reliable D call. Trimming stripped 1 base from V and 13 bases from J, with 16 bases between. Germline CDR1 GTSNPN, CDR2 SVGIG (reference sequence). The CDR3 length is 12 residues. CDR3 DNA sequence: TGTGCCTGGAGTGCAGGACTGTTCAAAGGCACCTTC. Translation gives CAWSAGLFKGTF.

The V and J genes are TRBV25-1 and TRBJ2-5; D call uncertain. Germline loops: CDR1 MGHDK, CDR2 SYGVNS. This CDR3 is built from 13 residues. V shed 2 bases and J shed 5 bases, with 9 bases lying between them. The CDR3 here is CASSELPGETQYF. In DNA, the CDR3 is TGTGCCAGCAGTGAACTTCCCGGGGAGACCCAGTACTTC.

This clone has a single count. The chain couples TRBV7-9 to TRBJ1-1; D not certain. This CDR3 has 14 residues. Germline V gives CDR1 SEHNR, CDR2 FQNEAQ (reference sequence). Between the trimmed V and J ends, which lost 4 bases and 3 bases, there was a span of 12 bases. In DNA form, the CDR3 reads TGTGCCAGCAGCTCTTCGCTGTGGGACACTGAAGCTTTCTTT. Its translation is CASSSSLWDTEAFF.

The chain combines TRBV10-3 with TRBJ2-2; TRBD1 matches 9 bases. The CDR3 has 15 amino acids. Germline CDR1 reads ENHRY; CDR2 reads SYGVKD. V shed 7 bases and J 3 bases; nucleotides not matched to a gene: 6. CDR3 amino acids: CAITGTGRDTGELFF. DNA for the CDR3: TGTGCCATCACCGGGACAGGGAGGGACACCGGGGAGCTGTTTTTT.

The V gene is TRBV6-5, the J gene TRBJ1-1; D not certain. The CDR3 loop spans 13 amino acids. Per germline, CDR1 MNHEY and CDR2 SVGAGI. V dropped 5 bases and J dropped 2 bases, with 9 bases sitting between them. The CDR3 loop is CASSLQHNTEAFF. Here the CDR3 DNA reads TGTGCCAGCAGTCTACAGCACAACACTGAAGCTTTCTTT.

V and J are TRBV23-1 and TRBJ1-1; TRBD1 aligns across 9 bases. TRBV23-1 is treated as an ORF (open reading frame) with a function not yet certain. V lost 3 bases to trimming and J lost 11 bases; unmatched junction nucleotides: 16. CDR3 length equals 16 residues. The chain's CDR3 is CASSQAPDRGALRAFF. The CDR3 nucleotides read TGCGCCAGCAGTCAGGCCCCGGACAGGGGTGCACTTCGGGCTTTCTTT.

The V gene is TRBV5-1, the J gene TRBJ2-6; D is undetermined. CDR1 and CDR2 from the germline V gene are SGHRS and YFSETQ. The CDR3 totals 15 residues. V shed 4 bases and J shed 4 bases, with 12 bases lying between them. The CDR3 reads CASSPLYPGANVLTF. CDR3 nucleotides: TGCGCCAGCAGCCCTTTATATCCAGGGGCCAACGTCCTGACTTTC.

This chain uses TRBV7-2 with TRBJ2-3; TRBD2 aligns across 12 bases. Germline V gene sequence: CDR1 SGHTA, CDR2 FQGNSA. CDR3 length: 18 residues. The V and J ends lost 4 bases and 2 bases, in that order; junction bases with no gene match: 10. CDR3 region: CASSSRPTSGGSTDTQYF. CDR3 in DNA: TGTGCCAGCAGCTCCCGACCTACTAGCGGGGGGTCCACAGATACGCAGTATTTT. Filled out from reference TRBV7-2 and TRBJ2-3, the complete variable domain reads GAGVSQSPSNKVTEKGKDVELRCDPISGHTALYWYRQSLGQGLEFLIYFQGNSAPDKSGLPSDRFSAERTGGSVSTLTIQRTQQEDSAVYLCASSSRPTSGGSTDTQYFGPGTRLTVL.

J is TRBJ2-2 and V is TRBV19; a possible D gene is TRBD2 (5 bases). The CDR3 length is 16 residues. V was trimmed by 3 bases and J by 5 bases, leaving 16 bases between them. Germline V gives CDR1 LNHDA, CDR2 SQIVND (reference sequence). In nucleotides, the CDR3 is TGTGCCAGTAGTATCGGGCGGACCCCGGGAACCGGGGAGCTGTTTTTT. Translated, it gives CASSIGRTPGTGELFF.

The chain uses TRBV5-6 and TRBJ2-7; tentatively, D is TRBD1 (5 bases). There are 14 residues in the CDR3. Trimming stripped 2 bases from V and 0 bases from J, with 9 bases between. Per the germline V gene, CDR1 is SGHDT and CDR2 is YYEEEE. CDR3 protein: CASSFARGSYEQYF. DNA of the CDR3: TGTGCCAGCAGCTTCGCTAGGGGCTCCTACGAGCAGTACTTC.

The rearrangement links TRBV5-4 to TRBJ1-2, with a tentative D call TRBD1 (5 bases). V was pared by 4 bases and J by 3 bases, with 13 bases between. The CDR3 consists of 14 residues. Per the germline V gene, CDR1 is SGHNT and CDR2 is YYREEE (reference sequence). The CDR3 protein is CASSGTNEDYGYTF. The DNA of the CDR3 is TGTGCCAGCAGCGGGACCAATGAAGACTATGGCTACACCTTC.

The V and J genes are TRBV14 and TRBJ2-6, with 8 bases that match TRBD1. Per germline, CDR1 SGHDN and CDR2 FVKESK. The CDR3 runs to 18 residues. The V and J ends lost 4 bases and 0 bases, in that order; junction bases with no gene match: 8. For the CDR3, the DNA is TGTGCCAGCAGCCCCGGGACAGGCGATTACTCTGGGGCCAACGTCCTGACTTTC. Amino acids: CASSPGTGDYSGANVLTF.